The present T cell receptor (beta chain) was sequenced within a study of CD8 T cells in ankylosing spondylitis. Whole-study findings and limits: Reports say disease-linked clones showed up significantly more in matched ankylosing spondylitis synovial fluid.

TCRdb processed the 5' RACE reads anew with MiXCR; each CDR3 protein has one entry. The repertoire holds around 210,000 distinct CDR3 sequences, less than 9.5% seen once, with roughly 4.9% in the top ten. This clonotype was found many times. What it recognizes is unknown. V lost 0 bases and J lost 3, with 12 bases in between. The V gene's germline CDR1 is LGHDT and CDR2 YNNKEL (reference sequence). The CDR3 extends over 15 amino acids. Sequences were obtained from blood, either unsorted or a sorted T cell fraction (not recorded which). The chain recombines TRBV3-1 with TRBJ2-7; either TRBD1 or TRBD2 may supply D (5 bases each). This receptor was taken from a female donor with ankylosing spondylitis or in good health (not recorded which). The CDR3 spells CASSQEGTSLYEQYF. CDR3 DNA: TGTGCCAGCAGCCAAGAGGGGACGTCTCTCTACGAGCAGTACTTC.